This TCR beta chain was identified during a study of T cells in Graves' hyperthyroidism and ophthalmopathy (dated by TCRdb to the late 2010s). Context from the whole study: Peripheral blood was collected at initial diagnosis, before any treatment. A discovery cohort of roughly 100 patients, about 40 with Graves' ophthalmopathy and 55 to 60 with stable Graves' hyperthyroidism, was used to find distinguishing TCR V-J signatures. An independent validation cohort of fewer than 20 hyperthyroidism patients and 17 patients who later progressed to ophthalmopathy tested prospective prediction of ophthalmopathy. The roughly 91 discovery patients were randomly split 7:3 into training and test sets. Thyroid tissue and blood T-cell repertoires from more than 5 Graves' hyperthyroidism patients were also compared in the study. Once sampling was done, hyperthyroidism patients were given methimazole at a starting dose of 30 mg daily, whereas ophthalmopathy patients were given high-dose intravenous methylprednisolone. According to the paper, TCR Vbeta CDR3 sequencing was carried out on about 140 peripheral blood samples, which came from some 41 ophthalmopathy, approximately 78 hyperthyroidism and approximately 17 progressor patients. Broad study findings and their caveats: Sample size was not statistically predetermined, and investigators were not blinded to group allocation. Most expanded thyroid clonotypes (frequency above 0.001) were also detected in blood, suggesting blood repertoires may reflect thyroid immune responses. In validation, the model predicted progression to ophthalmopathy a median of about 6.8 months before onset, with over 60% sensitivity and roughly 73% specificity. A 13 V-J signature model separated ophthalmopathy from stable hyperthyroidism, with approximately 87% sensitivity and 81% to 83% specificity in cross-validation and 80%/75% in testing.

This clonotype was recorded at least ten times. Which antigen it targets is not known. Base quality data are lacking; no much larger clone is found one base away. Ophthalmopathy patients had moderately to severely active disease, Clinical Activity Score of at least 3, NOSPECS grade of at least 4, and duration under 3 months. Any patient with an uncontrolled infection, another autoimmune disease, pregnancy or lactation was excluded. Clinical symptoms, serum thyroxine and TRAb, thyroid ultrasound, and orbital computed tomography formed the basis for the diagnoses. Ficoll-Paque density gradient centrifugation was used to isolate PBMCs from around 10 ml of fresh peripheral blood. Trizol reagent was used to extract total RNA, and RNA quality was then checked on an Agilent 2100 Bioanalyzer. V is cut back by 3 bases and J by 6 bases, with 6 bases in the junction unmatched. Spanning cysteine to phenylalanine, the CDR3 consists of 16 amino acids. Only CDR3 DNA is held: 48 bases, read in frame from base 1. Based on the germline V gene, the CDR1 and CDR2 sequences are SGHAT and FQNNGV.

Amplification of TCR beta CDR3 regions was carried out from RNA transcripts. The first round of RT-PCR for the TCR CDR3 was performed with the HTBI primer set and the Qiagen OneStep RT-PCR kit. The libraries were constructed in a second round of multiplex PCR and then size-selected and purified. Paired-end sequencing of the libraries was performed with 100 bp reads on an Illumina HiSeq2000. Regarding the original processing steps: SOAPnuke was used to process the raw data, with reads discarded if the reads contained adapters or uncalled bases, had a mean Phred below 15, or lacked an exact constant-primer or identifier match. High-quality paired reads were merged with COPE v1.2.5, and unique nucleotide sequences were defined as clonotypes. Clonotypes were aligned to IMGT TRBV, TRBD and TRBJ reference segments using MiTCR v1.1. Analysis was restricted to V-J combinations with a frequency above 0.0001, which covered roughly 99% of repertoires. A TCS score was defined as the ratio between F50 (clonal expansion) and ExV (chaos), using BLOSUM62-based TCRdist between CDR3 peptides within each V-J. Welch's t-statistics and random forest reduced several hundred V-J features to under 15, which were used in a naive Bayes classifier (R e1071). Through fastp at Q25 and MiXCR, TCRdb rebuilt clones from the public reads, retaining in-frame beta chains. Each entry is one CDR3 protein sequence, shown with its most common DNA and genes. These V and J calls rely on TCRdb rather than the paper's analysis. Recorded for this sample are 450,000 to 600,000 distinct CDR3 sequences; just under 20% of them occurred a single time. Clones ranked in the top ten supply 45% to 50% of the sample.

The sequence came from a man aged 35 to 55 with Graves' ophthalmopathy. Material for sequencing was blood. The chain is encoded by TRBV11-2 joined to TRBJ2-3; TRBD2 lines up with 13 middle nucleotides. The CDR3: CASSFRTSGGRDTQYF. DNA sequence: TGTGCCAGCAGCTTTAGGACTAGCGGGGGCCGTGATACGCAGTATTTT.